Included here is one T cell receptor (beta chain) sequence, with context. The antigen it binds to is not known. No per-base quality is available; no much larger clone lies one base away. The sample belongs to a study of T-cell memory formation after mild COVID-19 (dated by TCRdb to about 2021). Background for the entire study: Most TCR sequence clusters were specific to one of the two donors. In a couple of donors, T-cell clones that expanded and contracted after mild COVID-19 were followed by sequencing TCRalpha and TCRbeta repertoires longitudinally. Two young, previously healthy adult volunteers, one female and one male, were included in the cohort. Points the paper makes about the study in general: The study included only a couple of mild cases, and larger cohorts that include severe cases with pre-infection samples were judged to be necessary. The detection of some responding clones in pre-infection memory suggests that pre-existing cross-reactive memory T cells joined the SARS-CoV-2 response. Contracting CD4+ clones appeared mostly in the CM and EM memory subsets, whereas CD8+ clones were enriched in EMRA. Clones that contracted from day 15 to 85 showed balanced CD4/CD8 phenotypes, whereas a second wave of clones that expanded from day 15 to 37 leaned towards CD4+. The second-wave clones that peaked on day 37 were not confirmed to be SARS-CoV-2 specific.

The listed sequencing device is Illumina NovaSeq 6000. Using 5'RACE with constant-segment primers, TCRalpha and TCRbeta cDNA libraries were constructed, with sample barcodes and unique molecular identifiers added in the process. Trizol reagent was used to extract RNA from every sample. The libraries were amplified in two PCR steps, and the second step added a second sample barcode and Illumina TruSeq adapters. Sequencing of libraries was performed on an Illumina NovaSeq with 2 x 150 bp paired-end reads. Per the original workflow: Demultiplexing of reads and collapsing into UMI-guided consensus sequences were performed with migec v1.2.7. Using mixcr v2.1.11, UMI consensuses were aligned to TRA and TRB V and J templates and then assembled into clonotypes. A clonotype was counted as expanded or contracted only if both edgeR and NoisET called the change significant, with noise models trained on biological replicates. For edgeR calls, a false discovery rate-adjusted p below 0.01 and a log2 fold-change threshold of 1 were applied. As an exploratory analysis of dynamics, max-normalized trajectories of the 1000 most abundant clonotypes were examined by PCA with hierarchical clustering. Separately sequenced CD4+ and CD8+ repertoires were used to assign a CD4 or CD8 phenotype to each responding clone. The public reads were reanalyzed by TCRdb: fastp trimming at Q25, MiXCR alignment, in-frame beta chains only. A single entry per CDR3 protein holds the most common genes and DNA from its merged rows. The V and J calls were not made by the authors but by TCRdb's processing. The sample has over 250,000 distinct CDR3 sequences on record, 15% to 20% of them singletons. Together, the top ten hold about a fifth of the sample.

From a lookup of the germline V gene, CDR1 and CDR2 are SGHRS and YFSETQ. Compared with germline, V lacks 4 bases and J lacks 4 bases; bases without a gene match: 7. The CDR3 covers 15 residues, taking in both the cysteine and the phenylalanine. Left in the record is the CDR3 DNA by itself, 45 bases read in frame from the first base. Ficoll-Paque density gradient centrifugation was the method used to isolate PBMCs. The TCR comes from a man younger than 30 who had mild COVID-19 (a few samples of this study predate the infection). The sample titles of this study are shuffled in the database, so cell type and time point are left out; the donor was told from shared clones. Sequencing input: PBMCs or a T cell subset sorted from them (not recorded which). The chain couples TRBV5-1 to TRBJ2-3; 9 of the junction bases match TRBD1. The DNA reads TGCGCCAGCAGCGAACCGGGACAGGGATCAGATACGCAGTATTTT. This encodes CASSEPGQGSDTQYF.